The 9 T cell receptor beta chains below come from one sample, sequenced in a study of cytomegalovirus exposure and HLA in healthy donors. Amplification used 60 Vbeta primers and 13 Jbeta primers. Measured with immunoSEQ multiplex PCR; TCRdb has only the in-frame clones, and not every one. Its table records some 130,000 clones. The sequencing sample was made of PBMCs. The receptors stem from a man in his late teens or twenties in good health and CMV-seronegative.

The rearrangement joins TRBV18 to TRBJ2-2; 9 bases are shared with TRBD1. Germline V gives CDR1 KGHSH, CDR2 LQKENI. V shed 5 bases and J 7 bases; nucleotides not matched to a gene: 11. The CDR3 consists of 16 residues. As DNA, the CDR3 is TGTGCCAGCTCAGCGGGCCGGGACAGGGACGTCGGGGAGCTGTTTTTT. It specifies CASSAGRDRDVGELFF.

The chain employs TRBV18 and TRBJ1-1; no definite D call. This CDR3 is 16 amino acids long. V shed 0 bases and J shed 5 bases, with 16 bases lying between them. Germline V lookup: CDR1 KGHSH, CDR2 LQKENI. For the CDR3, the DNA is TGTGCCAGCTCACCACCCTCCCAGGCCCTACGGACTGAAGCTTTCTTT. Translating gives CASSPPSQALRTEAFF.

The chain joins TRBV5-4 to TRBJ2-7, with 12 nucleotides matching TRBD1. Trimming took 1 base from V and 5 from J; bases not matched to a gene: 4. Germline assignment: CDR1 SGHNT and CDR2 YYREEE (reference sequence). CDR3 size: 15 residues. CDR3 DNA sequence: TGTGCCAGCAGCTTGAGGGGACAGGGGGCCCACGAGCAGTACTTC. Residues: CASSLRGQGAHEQYF.

The chain links TRBV11-3 to TRBJ1-6, with D possibly being TRBD1 (5 bases). The CDR3 spans 16 residues. Germline CDR1 and CDR2: SGHNT and YENEEA. V lost 5 bases, J lost 0 bases, and 11 bases lay in between. CDR3 sequence (DNA): TGTGCCAGCAGCGACAGCACACGCTCCTATAATTCACCCCTCCACTTT. Translation gives CASSDSTRSYNSPLHF.

The chain uses TRBV7-6 and TRBJ2-3; perhaps TRBD2 as D (5 bases). V was clipped by 1 base and J by 0 bases, with 5 bases between them. Germline CDR1 SGHVS, CDR2 FNYEAQ. CDR3 length: 14 residues. In DNA, the CDR3 is TGTGCCAGCAGCTTAGGGACTAGCACAGATACGCAGTATTTT. As protein: CASSLGTSTDTQYF.

J is TRBJ2-7 and V is TRBV4-3; 11 positions agree with TRBD1. This CDR3 spans 17 amino acids. The germline V gene encodes CDR1 LGHNA and CDR2 YSLEER. The junction had 7 bases not matched to a gene; V was cut back by 3 bases and J by 0 bases. Here the CDR3 DNA reads TGCGCCAGCAGCCACCACGGGGGGACAGGGGGCTCCTACGAGCAGTACTTC. Protein: CASSHHGGTGGSYEQYF.

The chain couples TRBV19 to TRBJ1-2, with a tentative D call TRBD1 (5 bases). Trimming removed 4 bases from V and 4 bases from J, with 10 bases in between. The CDR3 totals 13 residues. The germline V gene encodes CDR1 LNHDA and CDR2 SQIVND (reference sequence). This CDR3 reads CASSTSDSYGYTF. The CDR3 coding sequence is TGTGCCAGTAGTACAAGCGACAGCTATGGCTACACCTTC.

The chain uses TRBV29-1 and TRBJ2-1; D may be TRBD2 (5 bases). The CDR3 spans 13 residues. Trimming left V 5 bases short and J 6 bases short, with 14 bases between. Germline V gene data show CDR1 as SQVTM and CDR2 as ANQGSEA. The CDR3 region has the DNA TGCAGCGTTATGGCTCTCCGGGGCAATGAGCAGTTCTTC. This gives the protein CSVMALRGNEQFF.

This chain connects TRBV7-2 to TRBJ1-1; D gene ambiguous. The germline gives CDR1 SGHTA, CDR2 FQGNSA. The CDR3 consists of 13 residues. V dropped 6 bases and J dropped 1 base, with 9 bases sitting between them. The CDR3 sequence: CASRIRENTEAFF. The DNA of the CDR3 is TGTGCCAGCAGAATCCGGGAGAACACTGAAGCTTTCTTT.